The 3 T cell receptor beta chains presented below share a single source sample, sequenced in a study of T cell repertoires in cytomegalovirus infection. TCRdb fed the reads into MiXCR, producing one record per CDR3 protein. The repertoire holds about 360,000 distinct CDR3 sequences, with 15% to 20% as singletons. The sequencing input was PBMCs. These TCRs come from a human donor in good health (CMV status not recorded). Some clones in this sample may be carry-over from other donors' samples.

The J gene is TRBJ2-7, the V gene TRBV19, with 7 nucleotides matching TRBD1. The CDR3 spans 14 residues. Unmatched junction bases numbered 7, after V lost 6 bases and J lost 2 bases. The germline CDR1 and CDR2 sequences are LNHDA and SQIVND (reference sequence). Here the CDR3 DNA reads TGTGCCAGTAGCAGACAGGGCAAGGCCTACGAGCAGTACTTC. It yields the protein CASSRQGKAYEQYF.

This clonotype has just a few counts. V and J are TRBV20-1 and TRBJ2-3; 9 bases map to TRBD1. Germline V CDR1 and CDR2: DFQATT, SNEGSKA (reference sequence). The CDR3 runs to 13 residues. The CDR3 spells CSPGQGYTDTQYF. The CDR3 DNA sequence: TGCAGCCCGGGACAGGGATACACAGATACGCAGTATTTT.

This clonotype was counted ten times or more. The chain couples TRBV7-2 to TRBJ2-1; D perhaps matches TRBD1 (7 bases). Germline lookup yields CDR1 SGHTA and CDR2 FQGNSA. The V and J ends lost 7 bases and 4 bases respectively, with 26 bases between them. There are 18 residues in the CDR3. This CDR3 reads CASNPYFTGQAGYNEQFF. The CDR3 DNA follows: TGTGCCAGCAACCCCTACTTCACAGGACAGGCGGGATACAATGAGCAGTTCTTC. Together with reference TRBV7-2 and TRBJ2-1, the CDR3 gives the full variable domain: GAGVSQSPSNKVTEKGKDVELRCDPISGHTALYWYRQSLGQGLEFLIYFQGNSAPDKSGLPSDRFSAERTGGSVSTLTIQRTQQEDSAVYLCASNPYFTGQAGYNEQFFGPGTRLTVL.